This TCR beta chain was retrieved from a study of T cell repertoires in aging, cancer and after chemotherapy. Study results and caveats: Loss of evenness, beyond lost richness, contributed to age-related TCR diversity decline in cancer patients.

The template was genomic DNA from peripheral blood, not RNA. Rearranged V-D-J TRB sequences were amplified with a mixed TRB-A/B primer pool. TCRdb used MiXCR to reprocess the multiplex PCR reads, holding one entry per CDR3 protein. The sample consists of some 6,000 distinct CDR3 sequences, 25% to 35% of them appearing once. Comments on this clonotype: Its antigen is still unknown.

With 3 bases removed from V and 7 bases from J, the gap between germline ends came to 10 bases. The CDR3 contains 13 residues. This TCR came from a human donor in good health. Source material: blood. This chain uses TRBV12-3 or TRBV12-4 with TRBJ1-5; no clear D. The CDR3 is CASSFRLEQPQHF. The CDR3 region has the DNA TGTGCCAGCAGTTTCAGATTGGAGCAGCCCCAGCATTTT.